This TCR beta chain stems from a study of response to subunit inactivated influenza vaccine. Study-level findings and limits: Authors proposed each seasonal influenza vaccination draws in few new T cells.

TCRdb re-called the RT-PCR reads with MiXCR, one entry per CDR3 protein. The top ten hold 13% of the sample, which has 500,000 to 650,000 distinct CDR3 sequences, 6% to 9% seen once. Germline V gives CDR1 KGHSH, CDR2 LQKENI. This CDR3 contains 15 residues. J gave up 0 bases and V 3 bases, and 2 bases lay outside the gene matches. Only a few counts were recorded for this clonotype. Its antigen remains unknown. The sample was PBMCs from blood, taken less than 30 months after vaccination. The sequence came from a man aged 50 to 75 who received an inactivated influenza vaccine. This chain links TRBV18 with TRBJ2-1; TRBD1 matches 7 bases. CDR3 amino acids: CASSPGQDSYNEQFF. The CDR3 DNA is TGTGCCAGCTCACCCGGACAGGACTCCTACAATGAGCAGTTCTTC.